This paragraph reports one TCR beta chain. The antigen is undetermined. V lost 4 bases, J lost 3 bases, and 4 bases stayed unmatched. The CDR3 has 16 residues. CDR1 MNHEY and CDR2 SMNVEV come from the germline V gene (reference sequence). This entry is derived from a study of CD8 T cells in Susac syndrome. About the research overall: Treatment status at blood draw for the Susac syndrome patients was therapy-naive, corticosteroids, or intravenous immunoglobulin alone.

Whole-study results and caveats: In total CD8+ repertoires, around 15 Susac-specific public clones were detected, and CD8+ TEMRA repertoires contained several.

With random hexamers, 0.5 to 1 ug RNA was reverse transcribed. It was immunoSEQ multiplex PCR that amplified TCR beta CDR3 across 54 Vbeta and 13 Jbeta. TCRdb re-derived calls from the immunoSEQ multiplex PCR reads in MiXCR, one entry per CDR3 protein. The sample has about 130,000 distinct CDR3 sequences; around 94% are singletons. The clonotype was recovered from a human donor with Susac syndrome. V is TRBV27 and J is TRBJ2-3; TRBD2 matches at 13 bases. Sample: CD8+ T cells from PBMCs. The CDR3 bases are TGTGCCAGCAGTTCCTCGGGACTAGCGGGGACAGATACGCAGTATTTT. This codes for CASSSSGLAGTDTQYF.